This TCR beta chain was captured in a study of cytomegalovirus exposure and HLA in healthy donors. A remark on this clone: Its antigen is currently unknown.

Germline CDR1 and CDR2: MRHNA and SNTAGT. The CDR3 has 13 residues. V shed 7 bases and J 5 bases; nucleotides not matched to a gene: 3. Findings of the study overall: An apparent linkage of common viral pathogens to several of the most significant clusters emerged in a later analysis. When analyzed later, a missense DCLRE1C variant was found to be linked to TCR beta V- and J-gene trimming.

The primer mix had 60 Vbeta and 13 Jbeta primers. The assay was immunoSEQ multiplex PCR, and TCRdb's table has in-frame clones only and misses some. The sample lists roughly 120,000 clones, 65% to 85% occurring once. The chain uses TRBV6-4 and TRBJ2-2; 8 nucleotides line up with TRBD2. Material: PBMCs. The sequence was collected from a woman between 40 and 55 years old in good health and CMV-seropositive. CDR3 DNA sequence: TGTGCCAGCAAAGCTAGCGGGACCGGGGAGCTGTTTTTT. Its protein product is CASKASGTGELFF.